These 5 T cell receptor beta chains came from one sample sequenced in a study of blood T cell repertoires in COVID-19. Only in-frame clones appear in the TCRdb table, and some are missing; sequencing was by immunoSEQ multiplex PCR. The sample carries about 230,000 clones, under 90% recorded once. The sample was peripheral blood. The receptors originated from a man between 50 and 59 years old with COVID-19, enrolled during active disease.

This chain links TRBV2 with TRBJ2-1; D might be TRBD2 (6 bases). CDR1 and CDR2 (germline): SNHLY, FYNNEI. The V end was cut by 6 bases, the J end by 4 bases, with 10 bases between. The length of the CDR3 is 13 residues. CDR3 nucleotide sequence: TGTGCCAGCAGCGTAGCGGAATACAATGAGCAGTTCTTC. Its protein is CASSVAEYNEQFF. The whole variable domain, remainder taken from reference TRBV2 and TRBJ2-1, is EPEVTQTPSHQVTQMGQEVILRCVPISNHLYFYWYRQILGQKVEFLVSFYNNEISEKSEIFDDQFSVERPDGSNFTLKIRSTKLEDSAMYFCASSVAEYNEQFFGPGTRLTVL.

This rearrangement joins TRBV6-2 or TRBV6-3 to TRBJ1-6; possibly TRBD1 for D (5 bases). Trimming took 6 bases from V and 6 from J, leaving 18 bases between them. Germline CDR1 and CDR2: MNHEY and SVGEGT. The CDR3 has 16 amino acids. Here the CDR3 reads CASSPPGQGINSPLHF. The CDR3 DNA is TGTGCCAGCAGCCCTCCAGGGCAGGGAATTAATTCACCCCTCCACTTT.

The chain has TRBV27 and TRBJ1-4; D is possibly TRBD1 (5 bases). Germline loops: CDR1 MNHEY, CDR2 SMNVEV (reference sequence). Trimming left V 7 bases short and J 7 bases short, with 16 bases between. The length of the CDR3 is 14 residues. The CDR3 bases are TGTGCCAGCAAAGTTCAGGGTACGGCTGAAAAACTGTTTTTT. Amino acid sequence: CASKVQGTAEKLFF.

J is TRBJ1-1 and V is TRBV6-2 or TRBV6-3; 9 bases line up with TRBD1. CDR1 is MNHEY, CDR2 SVGEGT, per germline. V gave up 2 bases and J gave up 5 bases; unmatched junction bases: 3. The CDR3 spans 14 residues. The DNA of the CDR3 is TGTGCCAGCAGTTACCGTGGACAGGGGACTGAAGCTTTCTTT. The encoded protein is CASSYRGQGTEAFF.

This chain connects TRBV2 to TRBJ2-5; possible D gene TRBD2, 5 bases. The CDR3 covers 13 residues. The V and J ends lost 6 bases and 7 bases respectively, with 15 bases between them. CDR1 and CDR2 from the germline V gene are SNHLY and FYNNEI. The CDR3 DNA sequence: TGTGCCAGCAGCTCGGCCGAAGAGGGGACCCAGTACTTC. Encoded protein: CASSSAEEGTQYF.